This TCR beta chain was sequenced in a study of shared clonotypes between healthy human individuals. Study-level findings and limits: Compared with memory subsets, naive subsets generally had larger estimated richness.

The genomic DNA of each subset was split evenly across several immunoSEQ plates. Sequencing was performed with immunoSEQ multiplex PCR; in TCRdb, only in-frame clones are kept and a portion is missing. The sample lists roughly 300,000 clones, around 79% seen once, with less than 11% in the top ten. CD45RA-negative memory and CD45RA+ naive subsets were split from the CD4+ cells. As concerns this clone: What it binds is not known.

V was clipped by 3 bases and J by 9 bases, with 8 bases between them. CDR1 LNHNV and CDR2 YYDKDF come from the germline V gene (reference sequence). This CDR3 is 11 amino acids long. The V call is TRBV15, the J call TRBJ2-5; D is ambiguous. The sequenced sample consisted of memory CD4+ T cells sorted from blood. Noted subset: CD45RA-negative fraction. The origin of this receptor is a man younger than 45 in good health. The CDR3 region has the DNA TGTGCCACCAGCAGTCAGGATTCCCAGTACTTC. The encoded protein is CATSSQDSQYF.